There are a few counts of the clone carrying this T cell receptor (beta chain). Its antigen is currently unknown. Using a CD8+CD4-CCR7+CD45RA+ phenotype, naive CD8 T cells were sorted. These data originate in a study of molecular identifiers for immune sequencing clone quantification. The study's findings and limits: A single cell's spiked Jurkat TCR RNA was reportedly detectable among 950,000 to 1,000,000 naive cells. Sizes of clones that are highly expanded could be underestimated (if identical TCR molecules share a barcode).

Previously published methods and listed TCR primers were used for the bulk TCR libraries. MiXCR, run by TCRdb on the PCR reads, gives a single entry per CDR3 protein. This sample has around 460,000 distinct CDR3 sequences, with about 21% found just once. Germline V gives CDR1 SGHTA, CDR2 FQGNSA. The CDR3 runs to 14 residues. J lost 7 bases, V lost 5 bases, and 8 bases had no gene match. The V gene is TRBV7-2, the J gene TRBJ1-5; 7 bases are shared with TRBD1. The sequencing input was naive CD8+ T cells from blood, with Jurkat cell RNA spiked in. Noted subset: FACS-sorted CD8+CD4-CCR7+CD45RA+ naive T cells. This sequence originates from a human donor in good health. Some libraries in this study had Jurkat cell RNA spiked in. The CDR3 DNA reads TGTGCCAGCAGCGAGTCAAGGGGGCTACAGCCCCAGCATTTT. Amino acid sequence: CASSESRGLQPQHF.